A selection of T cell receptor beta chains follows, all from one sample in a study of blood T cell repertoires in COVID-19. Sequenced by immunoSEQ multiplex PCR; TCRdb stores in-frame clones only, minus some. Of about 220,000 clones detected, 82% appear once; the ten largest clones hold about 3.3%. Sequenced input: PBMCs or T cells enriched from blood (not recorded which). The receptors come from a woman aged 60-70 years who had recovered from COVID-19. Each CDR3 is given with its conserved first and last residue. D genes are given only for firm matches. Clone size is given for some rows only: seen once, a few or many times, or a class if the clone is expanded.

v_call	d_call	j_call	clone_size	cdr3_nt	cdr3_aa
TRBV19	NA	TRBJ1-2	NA	TGTGCCAGTAGTATGGAGGGTGCATACGGCTACACCTTC	CASSMEGAYGYTF
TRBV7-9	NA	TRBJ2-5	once	TGTGCCAGCAGCCCCGTGTACGGTCAAGAGACCCAGTACTTC	CASSPVYGQETQYF
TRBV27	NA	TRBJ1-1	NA	TGTGCCAGCAGTTTTCTCGGGACTGAAGCTTTCTTT	CASSFLGTEAFF
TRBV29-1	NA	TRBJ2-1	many	TGCAGCGTGGGCAACAGGGTAAATGAGCAGTTCTTC	CSVGNRVNEQFF
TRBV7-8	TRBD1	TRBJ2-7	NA	TGTGCCAGCAGCTTAGACAGGGGCGAGCAGTACTTC	CASSLDRGEQYF
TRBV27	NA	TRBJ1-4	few	TGTGCCAGCAGTACGGGAAATGAAAAACTGTTTTTT	CASSTGNEKLFF
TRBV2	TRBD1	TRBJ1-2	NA	TGTGCCAGCAGTGAAGGGACAGGGGGCATTCATGGCTACACCTTC	CASSEGTGGIHGYTF
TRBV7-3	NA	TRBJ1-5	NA	TGTGCCAGCCCGGAAACAAGGGGAGGATGTAACAATCAGCCCCAGCATTTT	CASPETRGGCNNQPQHF
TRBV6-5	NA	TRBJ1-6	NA	TGTGCCAGCAGATCCACAGTTTCACCCCTCCACTTT	CASRSTVSPLHF
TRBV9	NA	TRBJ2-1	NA	TGTGCCAGCAGCGTAGCCAACCAGGATGAGCAGTTCTTC	CASSVANQDEQFF
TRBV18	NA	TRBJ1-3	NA	TGTGCCAGCTCACCGAGTGACACTCTCGATAGGAACACCATATATTTT	CASSPSDTLDRNTIYF
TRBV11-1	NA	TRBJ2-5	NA	TGTGCCAGCAGCCGAGGGCCCCGGGGGGAGACCCAGTACTTC	CASSRGPRGETQYF
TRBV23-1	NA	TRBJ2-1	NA	TGCGCCAGCATTAGGGGCCCAGAGGATGAGCAGTTCTTC	CASIRGPEDEQFF
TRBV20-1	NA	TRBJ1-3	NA	TGCAGTGCTAGTCCGGGTGGGGCGGCCCGAGGAAACACCATATATTTT	CSASPGGAARGNTIYF
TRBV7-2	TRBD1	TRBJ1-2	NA	TGTGCCAGCAGCTGGGGACAGGGGGCGTCAAAAGGTGGCTACACCTTC	CASSWGQGASKGGYTF
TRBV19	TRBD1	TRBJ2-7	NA	TGTGCCAGTAGTATCCCCGGGACAGGGAAAAACGAGCAGTACTTC	CASSIPGTGKNEQYF
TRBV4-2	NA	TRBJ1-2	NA	TGTGCCAGCAGCCACCTCAGGGGTGGTAACTATGGCTACACCTTC	CASSHLRGGNYGYTF
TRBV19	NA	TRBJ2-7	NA	TGTGCCAGCTCAATCCGGGAAAACCCCTACGAGCAGTACTTC	CASSIRENPYEQYF
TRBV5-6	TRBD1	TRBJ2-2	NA	TGTGCCAGCAGCTTGAAGGGACAGTTGACCGCGAACACCGGGGAGCTGTTTTTT	CASSLKGQLTANTGELFF
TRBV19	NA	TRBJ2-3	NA	TGTGCCAGTAGTATAGATGGGGCCACAGATACGCAGTATTTT	CASSIDGATDTQYF
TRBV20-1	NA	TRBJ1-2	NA	TGCAGTGCTAGTCTTCCCCGGGGGAATGGCTACACCTTC	CSASLPRGNGYTF
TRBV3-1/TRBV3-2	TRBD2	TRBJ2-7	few	TGTGCCAGCAGCCAGGGACTAGCGGGAGGGCCTTTGGGCGAGCAGTACTTC	CASSQGLAGGPLGEQYF
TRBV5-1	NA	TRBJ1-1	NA	TGCGCCAGCAGCTTAACCGGGGAGGGCACTGAAGCTTTCTTT	CASSLTGEGTEAFF
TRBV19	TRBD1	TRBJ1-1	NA	TGTGCCAGTAGCCAGGGGGTCTTGACTGAAGCTTTCTTT	CASSQGVLTEAFF
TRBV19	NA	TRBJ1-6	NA	TGTGCCAGTAGTGAACCGGGACTCGGGGATTCACCCCTCCACTTT	CASSEPGLGDSPLHF
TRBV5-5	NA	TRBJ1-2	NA	TGTGCCAGCAGCTTGGGGACACCTGTAGATGGCTACACCTTC	CASSLGTPVDGYTF
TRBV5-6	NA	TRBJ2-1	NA	TGTGCCAGCAGCGCCGACCCGGACAGTTCGGGTGAGCAGTTCTTC	CASSADPDSSGEQFF
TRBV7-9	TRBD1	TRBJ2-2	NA	TGTGCCAGCAGCGAGGAGACAGGGCCGAACACCGGGGAGCTGTTTTTT	CASSEETGPNTGELFF
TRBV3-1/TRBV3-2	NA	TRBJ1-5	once	TGTGCCAGCAGCCAAGACGGTTATAGCAATCAGCCCCAGCATTTT	CASSQDGYSNQPQHF
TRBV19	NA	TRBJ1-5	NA	TGTGCCAGTAGTAATCTTCTTAGCAATCAGCCCCAGCATTTT	CASSNLLSNQPQHF
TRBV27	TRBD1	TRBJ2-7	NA	TGTGCCAGCACCCCCGCGGGACAGGGTTTTTACGAGCAGTACTTC	CASTPAGQGFYEQYF
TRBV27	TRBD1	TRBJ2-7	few	TGTGCCAGCAGTTTAAGGACAGGGGACGGGGAGCAGTACTTC	CASSLRTGDGEQYF
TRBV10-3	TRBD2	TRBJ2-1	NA	TGTGCCATCAGAAATGGCCCCTTAGCGGGAGTTGGCAATGAGCAGTTCTTC	CAIRNGPLAGVGNEQFF
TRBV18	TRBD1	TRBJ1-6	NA	TGTGCCAGCTCACCCCGGGACAGACTTTTTCGGTCTAATTCACCCCTCCACTTT	CASSPRDRLFRSNSPLHF
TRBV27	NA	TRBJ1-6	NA	TGTGCCAGCAGTTCTCTTCGGACTTCAGGGGCGTCCTATAATTCACCCCTCCACTTT	CASSSLRTSGASYNSPLHF
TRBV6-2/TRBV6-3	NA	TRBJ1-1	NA	TGTGCCAGCAGTCGCCATGGGGGGATGAACACTGAAGCTTTCTTT	CASSRHGGMNTEAFF
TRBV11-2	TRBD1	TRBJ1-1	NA	TGTGCCAGCAGCTCGCAGGGGGCGGACACTGAAGCTTTCTTT	CASSSQGADTEAFF
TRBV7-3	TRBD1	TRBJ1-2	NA	TGTGCCAGCAGCTTACCGACCTACAGGGGAAGCGGCTACACCTTC	CASSLPTYRGSGYTF
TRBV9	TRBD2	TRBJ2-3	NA	TGTGCCAGCAGCGTCCTGGCGGGGGGGACAGATACGCAGTATTTT	CASSVLAGGTDTQYF
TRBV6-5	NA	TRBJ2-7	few	TGTGCCAGCAGTTACTCGGGACTTTCCTACGAGCAGTACTTC	CASSYSGLSYEQYF
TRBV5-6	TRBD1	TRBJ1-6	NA	TGTGCCAGCAGCACGACGGGACAGATCTATAATTCACCCCTCCACTTT	CASSTTGQIYNSPLHF
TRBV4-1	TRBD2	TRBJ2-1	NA	TGCGCCAGCAGCCTAACGGCCGGACTAGCGGGGGGTCTGAGCGGAAATGAGCAGTTCTTC	CASSLTAGLAGGLSGNEQFF
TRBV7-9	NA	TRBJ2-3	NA	TGTGCCAGCAGCAAAATCCCGGGGGGCACAGATACGCAGTATTTT	CASSKIPGGTDTQYF
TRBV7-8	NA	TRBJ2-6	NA	TGTGCCAGCAGCTTAGCGTACGGAGGCTCTGGGGCCAACGTCCTGACTTTC	CASSLAYGGSGANVLTF
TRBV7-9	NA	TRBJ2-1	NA	TGTGCCAGCAGCTTACCACCAAGCCGGGATGAGCAGTTCTTC	CASSLPPSRDEQFF
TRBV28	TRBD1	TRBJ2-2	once	TGTGCCAGCAGCCAAGACAGGGAAGGGACCGGGGAGCTGTTTTTT	CASSQDREGTGELFF
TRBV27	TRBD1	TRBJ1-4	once	TGTGCCAGCAGTTTAAGGGGGCAGGGGGGTGAAAAACTGTTTTTT	CASSLRGQGGEKLFF
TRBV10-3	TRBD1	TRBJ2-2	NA	TGTGCCATCAGAACAGACACCCAGGACAGGGGAATCACCGGGGAGCTGTTTTTT	CAIRTDTQDRGITGELFF